This TCR beta chain appears in the sequencing data of a study of blood T cell repertoires in COVID-19. Study overall: Donors in the United States, Italy and Spain gave samples during acute or convalescent COVID-19. PBMCs, B-cell-depleted T cells, or T cells were the source of the cDNA or gDNA that made up the material.

Cohort placement rested on clinical history that participants reported themselves. This table comes from immunoSEQ multiplex PCR, and its TCRdb copy is limited to in-frame clones, with some not included. The profile shows roughly 220,000 clones, over 75% of them singletons. Germline assignment: CDR1 SGHTA and CDR2 FQGTGA. The CDR3 consists of 17 residues. Trimming removed 1 base from V and 1 base from J, with 16 bases in between. The receptor's source is a man aged 30 to 45 with acute COVID-19. The V gene is TRBV7-3, the J gene TRBJ1-2; maybe TRBD1 (6 bases). Sequences were obtained from PBMCs or T cells enriched from blood (not recorded which). CDR3 amino acids: CASSLNSAGGNNYGYTF. CDR3 sequence (DNA): TGTGCCAGCAGCTTAAACAGTGCGGGGGGCAATAACTATGGCTACACCTTC.